This T cell receptor beta chain was sequenced in a study of regulatory T cells in long-lasting Graves disease. Study information: Graves' patients with a new diagnosis had received antithyroid drugs under 3 months.

Points from the study as a whole: The study found persistent patients shared more public clonotypes (about 3,000) than new patients (around 1,000). Persistent Graves' patients showed reduced TCR diversity versus newly diagnosed patients. Persistent disease preferred TRBV28, TRBJ1-2 and TRBJ2-5.

Regarding time point: newly diagnosed GD, antithyroid drugs for less than 3 months. TCR sequences were obtained from RNA taken from PBMCs. This clonotype was counted at least ten times. Its antigen is still unknown. Germline CDR1 and CDR2: MNHEY and SVGAGI. The length of the CDR3 is 14 residues. V was cut by 2 bases and J by 6 bases, with 10 bases left in between. Building the TCR beta libraries relied on iRepertoire HTBI primers, and CDR3 regions underwent Arm-PCR. TCRdb re-derived calls from the multiplex PCR reads in MiXCR, one entry per CDR3 protein. This sample carries some 250,000 distinct CDR3 sequences, 20% to 25% of them seen once, and the ten largest clones take roughly 13%.

The starting material was peripheral blood mononuclear cells (PBMCs), obtained at new diagnosis, from a patient treated with antithyroid drugs. The gene calls are TRBV6-5 and TRBJ2-2; D perhaps matches TRBD1 (5 bases). The sequence derives from a female donor with Graves disease. The CDR3 DNA sequence: TGTGCCAGCAGTTACCAGGGTAAAGCCGGGGAGCTGTTTTTT. Amino acid sequence: CASSYQGKAGELFF.